This entry features one T cell receptor beta chain sequence. Germline V CDR1 and CDR2: SGDLS, YYNGEE. V lost 0 bases, J lost 1 base, and 7 bases lay in between. The CDR3 runs 14 residues. This entry belongs to a study of technical replicates of blood from a few donors. The protocol was immunoSEQ multiplex PCR, while the TCRdb copy is restricted to in-frame clones and leaves out a portion. The data show about 90,000 clones, with around 94% seen just once and about 0.26% held by the top ten. The sequenced sample consisted of T cells isolated from PBMCs. The sequence came from a human donor in good health. The rearrangement joins TRBV9 to TRBJ1-2; no reliable D call. The CDR3 reads CASSVEPGNYGYTF. In nucleotides, the CDR3 is TGTGCCAGCAGCGTAGAACCGGGTAACTATGGCTACACCTTC.